This TCR beta chain was recovered during a study of cytomegalovirus exposure and HLA in healthy donors. This clone occurred a few times. Its antigen remains unidentified. Regarding the study as a whole: Most CMV-associated TCR beta chains were later found to appear HLA-restricted. Productive status was seen about 90% or about 30% of the time for most TCR beta V segments in an earlier analysis.

Both 60 Vbeta primers and 13 Jbeta primers went into the PCR. Repertoires were generated with immunoSEQ multiplex PCR, while TCRdb's copy carries only in-frame clones and drops some. The table has 65,000 to 90,000 clones, about 75% seen once. The receptor's source is a man between 70 and 80 years old in good health and CMV-seronegative. The material sequenced was PBMCs.

CDR3 amino acids: CASSLELAKTEAFF. The CDR3, as DNA: TGCGCCAGCAGCTTGGAACTCGCGAAAACTGAAGCTTTCTTT. J is TRBJ1-1 and V is TRBV5-1; D is undetermined. Trimming took 0 bases from V and 5 from J, leaving 11 bases between them. Germline lookup yields CDR1 SGHRS and CDR2 YFSETQ. CDR3 size: 14 residues.